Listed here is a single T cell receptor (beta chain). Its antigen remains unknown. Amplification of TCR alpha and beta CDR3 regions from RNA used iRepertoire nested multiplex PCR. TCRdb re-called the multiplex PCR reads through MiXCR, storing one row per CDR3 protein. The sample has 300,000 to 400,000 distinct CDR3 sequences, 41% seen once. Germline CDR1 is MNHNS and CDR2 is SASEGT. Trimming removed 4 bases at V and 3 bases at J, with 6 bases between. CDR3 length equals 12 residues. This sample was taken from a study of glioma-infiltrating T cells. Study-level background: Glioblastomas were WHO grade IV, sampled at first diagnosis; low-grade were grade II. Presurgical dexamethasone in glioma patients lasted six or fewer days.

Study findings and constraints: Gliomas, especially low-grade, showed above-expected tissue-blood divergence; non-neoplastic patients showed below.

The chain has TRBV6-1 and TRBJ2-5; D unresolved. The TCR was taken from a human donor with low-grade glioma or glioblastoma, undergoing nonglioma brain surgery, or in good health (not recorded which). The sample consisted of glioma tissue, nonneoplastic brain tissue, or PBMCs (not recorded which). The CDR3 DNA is TGTGCCAGCAGTGGGGCAGAAGAGACCCAGTACTTC. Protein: CASSGAEETQYF.